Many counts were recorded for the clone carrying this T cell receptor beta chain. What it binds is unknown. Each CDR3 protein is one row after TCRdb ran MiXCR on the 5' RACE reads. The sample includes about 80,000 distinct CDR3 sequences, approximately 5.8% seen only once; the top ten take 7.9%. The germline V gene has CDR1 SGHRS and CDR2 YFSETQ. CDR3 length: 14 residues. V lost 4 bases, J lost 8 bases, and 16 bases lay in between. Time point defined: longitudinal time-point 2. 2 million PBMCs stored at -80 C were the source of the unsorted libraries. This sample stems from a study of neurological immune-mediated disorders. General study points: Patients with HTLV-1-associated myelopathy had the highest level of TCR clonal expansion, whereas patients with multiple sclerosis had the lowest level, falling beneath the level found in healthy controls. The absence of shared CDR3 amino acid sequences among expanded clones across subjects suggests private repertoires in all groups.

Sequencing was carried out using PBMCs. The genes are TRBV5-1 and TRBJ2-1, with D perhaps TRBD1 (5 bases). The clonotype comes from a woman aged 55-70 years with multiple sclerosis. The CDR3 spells CASSPGSWGDEQFF. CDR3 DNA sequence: TGCGCCAGCAGCCCAGGTTCGTGGGGCGATGAGCAGTTCTTC.